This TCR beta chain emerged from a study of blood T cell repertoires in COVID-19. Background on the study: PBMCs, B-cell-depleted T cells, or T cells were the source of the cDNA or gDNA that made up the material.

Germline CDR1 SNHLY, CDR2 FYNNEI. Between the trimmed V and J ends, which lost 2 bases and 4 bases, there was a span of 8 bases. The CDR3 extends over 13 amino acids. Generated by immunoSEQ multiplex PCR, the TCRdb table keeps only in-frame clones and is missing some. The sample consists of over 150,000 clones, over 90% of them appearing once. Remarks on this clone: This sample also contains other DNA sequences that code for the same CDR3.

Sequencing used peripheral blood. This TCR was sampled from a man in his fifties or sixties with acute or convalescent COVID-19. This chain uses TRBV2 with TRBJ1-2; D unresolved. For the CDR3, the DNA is TGTGCCAGCAGTGAAAACCGGTCCTATGGCTACACCTTC. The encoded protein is CASSENRSYGYTF.